The 24 T cell receptor beta chains below were found in one sample sequenced in a study of blood T cell repertoires in COVID-19. Here immunoSEQ multiplex PCR was the method, and the copy in TCRdb shows in-frame clones only, minus some. The data show some 130,000 clones, with over 75% seen just once and approximately 45% held by the top ten. Sequencing was performed on peripheral blood. The receptors derive from a human donor in a cohort sampled during active COVID-19.

The genes are TRBV6-6 and TRBJ1-1; TRBD1 matches at 9 bases. The CDR3 contains 14 residues. V dropped 6 bases and J dropped 7; count of bases not matched to a gene: 9. The V gene's germline CDR1 is MNHNY and CDR2 SVGAGI (reference sequence). The CDR3: CASRSSGTGFEAFF. CDR3 nucleotides: TGTGCCAGCAGATCCTCCGGGACAGGGTTTGAAGCTTTCTTT.

V usage is TRBV3-1 (or the pseudogene TRBV3-2) and J usage is TRBJ1-5; D is perhaps TRBD1 (6 bases). Deletions cut 4 bases from V and 5 bases from J, with 12 bases between. This CDR3 spans 14 amino acids. Per germline, CDR1 LGHDT and CDR2 YNNKEL (reference sequence). The CDR3 spells CASSRRGGDQPQHF. CDR3 coding DNA: TGTGCCAGCAGCCGAAGAGGGGGGGATCAGCCCCAGCATTTT.

The V and J genes are TRBV5-1 and TRBJ1-2; 7 nucleotides match TRBD1. Unmatched junction bases numbered 18, after V lost 3 bases and J lost 1 base. The CDR3 length is 19 residues. Germline CDR1 is SGHRS and CDR2 is YFSETQ. CDR3 DNA: TGCGCCAGCAGCTATGATCCCCTTATACAGGGGAGGTTTAACTATGGCTACACCTTC. Its translation is CASSYDPLIQGRFNYGYTF. Looking up the rest from reference TRBV5-1 and TRBJ1-2 gives the full variable domain: KAGVTQTPRYLIKTRGQQVTLSCSPISGHRSVSWYQQTPGQGLQFLFEYFSETQRNKGNFPGRFSGRQFSNSRSEMNVSTLELGDSALYLCASSYDPLIQGRFNYGYTFGSGTRLTVV.

This clone was observed once. CDR3 DNA: TGTGCCAGCAGCCTTGGAGGGGTCGGGGCGCGAAACACTGAAGCTTTCTTT. Protein sequence: CASSLGGVGARNTEAFF. The J gene is TRBJ1-1, the V gene TRBV5-6; tentatively, D is TRBD1 (5 bases). V lost 4 bases and J 2 bases, leaving 21 bases between the germline ends. The CDR3 covers 17 residues. The germline V gene has CDR1 SGHDT and CDR2 YYEEEE.

The chain has TRBV7-9 and TRBJ1-1; weak D call: TRBD1 (5 bases). Germline V gives CDR1 SEHNR, CDR2 FQNEAQ (reference sequence). This CDR3 region has 13 residues. V gave up 7 bases and J gave up 0 bases, with 9 bases separating them. CDR3 sequence (DNA): TGTGCCAGCACCCGGGGGTTGAACACTGAAGCTTTCTTT. Amino acids: CASTRGLNTEAFF. Full variable domain (outside the CDR3, taken from reference TRBV7-9 and TRBJ1-1): DTGVSQNPRHKITKRGQNVTFRCDPISEHNRLYWYRQTLGQGPEFLTYFQNEAQLEKSRLLSDRFSAERPKGSFSTLEIQRTEQGDSAMYLCASTRGLNTEAFFGQGTRLTVV.

V is TRBV12-3 or TRBV12-4 and J is TRBJ2-7; 7 bases map to TRBD1. Trimming cost V 5 bases and J 2 bases; bases outside gene matches: 3. The CDR3 consists of 13 residues. In DNA form, the CDR3 reads TGTGCCAGCAGTCGACAGGGTCCCTACGAGCAGTACTTC. Protein: CASSRQGPYEQYF.

This clone has only a few counts. The rearrangement links TRBV7-2 to TRBJ2-2, with D maybe TRBD1 (5 bases). The CDR3 length is 18 residues. The V gene lost 7 bases and the J gene lost 0 bases, with 21 bases spanning the gap. Germline V gene data show CDR1 as SGHTA and CDR2 as FQGNSA. CDR3: CASNTPWGRGTNTGELFF. The CDR3 bases are TGTGCCAGCAACACCCCGTGGGGAAGGGGCACGAACACCGGGGAGCTGTTTTTT.

The rearrangement uses TRBV5-6 and TRBJ2-7, with TRBD2 as a possible D gene (6 bases). Per germline, CDR1 SGHDT and CDR2 YYEEEE. The CDR3 is 13 amino acids. Trimming took 0 bases from V and 7 from J, leaving 11 bases between them. CDR3 DNA: TGTGCCAGCAGCTTGGGACTAGTCAGTGAGCAGTACGTC. This codes for CASSLGLVSEQYV.

The chain recombines TRBV5-1 with TRBJ1-1; TRBD1 matches 11 bases. The CDR3 covers 14 residues. CDR1 and CDR2 from the germline V gene are SGHRS and YFSETQ. J gave up 3 bases and V 4 bases, and 2 bases lay outside the gene matches. CDR3 amino acids: CASSPGQGDTEAFF. CDR3 bases: TGCGCCAGCAGCCCGGGACAGGGGGACACTGAAGCTTTCTTT.

In DNA form, the CDR3 reads TGTGCCAGCAGTCCCCTAAGGATAGCTGGAGATACGCAGTATTTT. Its translation: CASSPLRIAGDTQYF. V usage is TRBV27 and J usage is TRBJ2-3; D is undetermined. V lost 5 bases and J lost 5, with 17 bases in between. The germline CDR1 and CDR2 sequences are MNHEY and SMNVEV (reference sequence). The CDR3 spans 15 residues.

The rearrangement joins TRBV7-9 to TRBJ2-2; TRBD1 matches at 8 bases. V dropped 5 bases and J dropped 1; count of bases not matched to a gene: 6. From germline, CDR1 is SEHNR and CDR2 FQNEAQ (reference sequence). CDR3 length: 16 residues. Here the CDR3 reads CASSQAGTGNTGELFF. In DNA, the CDR3 is TGTGCCAGCAGCCAGGCCGGGACAGGGAACACCGGGGAGCTGTTTTTT.

The chain is built from TRBV5-4 and TRBJ1-1; no definite D call. The CDR3 extends over 12 amino acids. CDR1 and CDR2 (germline): SGHNT, YYREEE (reference sequence). Deletions cut 0 bases from V and 10 bases from J, with 10 bases between. CDR3 in amino acids: CASSLDPGRAFF. CDR3 nucleotide sequence: TGTGCCAGCAGCTTGGATCCAGGTCGAGCTTTCTTT. The entire variable domain, with the rest obtained from reference TRBV5-4 and TRBJ1-1, is as follows: ETGVTQSPTHLIKTRGQQVTLRCSSQSGHNTVSWYQQALGQGPQFIFQYYREEENGRGNFPPRFSGLQFPNYSSELNVNALELDDSALYLCASSLDPGRAFFGQGTRLTVV.

This rearrangement joins TRBV5-1 to TRBJ2-7; 7 nucleotides match TRBD1. Germline V CDR1 and CDR2: SGHRS, YFSETQ. Unmatched junction bases numbered 9, after V lost 4 bases and J lost 5 bases. This CDR3 contains 14 residues. CDR3 amino acids: CASSLQGNIDEQYF. CDR3 nucleotide sequence: TGCGCCAGCAGCCTACAGGGGAATATTGACGAGCAGTACTTC.

The V call is TRBV7-2, the J call TRBJ1-1; the D is unclear. CDR3 length equals 12 residues. CDR1 SGHTA and CDR2 FQGNSA come from the germline V gene. Deletions cut 2 bases from V and 5 bases from J, with 6 bases between. The chain's CDR3 is CASSLFSTEAFF. The CDR3 DNA follows: TGTGCCAGCAGCTTATTCTCGACTGAAGCTTTCTTT.

The chain carries TRBV2 and TRBJ2-7, with TRBD2 as a possible D gene (7 bases). Germline-derived CDR1 and CDR2 are SNHLY and FYNNEI. Trimming cost V 3 bases and J 1 base, with 10 bases left between them. The CDR3 totals 14 residues. CDR3 bases: TGTGCCAGCAGTGAGGGGGGGCTTTCCTACGAGCAGTACGTC. This translates into CASSEGGLSYEQYV.

The chain recombines TRBV7-2 with TRBJ2-3; maybe TRBD2 (5 bases). The V gene lost 1 base and the J gene lost 6 bases, with 11 bases spanning the gap. Per germline, CDR1 SGHTA and CDR2 FQGNSA. The CDR3 contains 14 residues. The chain's CDR3 is CASSLEFGEDTQYF. In DNA, the CDR3 is TGTGCCAGCAGCTTAGAATTCGGGGAGGATACGCAGTATTTT.

The rearrangement links TRBV5-6 to TRBJ1-2; TRBD1 might be the D (5 bases). Trimming removed 0 bases from V and 4 bases from J, with 10 bases in between. The CDR3 is 14 amino acids. Germline values: CDR1 SGHDT, CDR2 YYEEEE. The CDR3 sequence: CASSLAQGIYGYTF. In nucleotides, the CDR3 is TGTGCCAGCAGCTTGGCCCAGGGAATCTATGGCTACACCTTC.

The genes are TRBV7-6 and TRBJ2-7, with 11 bases matching TRBD1. This CDR3 spans 15 amino acids. With 2 bases clipped from V and 6 bases from J, the junction kept 6 bases outside the gene matches. The germline V gene has CDR1 SGHVS and CDR2 FNYEAQ. Here the CDR3 DNA reads TGTGCCAGCAGCTTAACCGGGACAGGGGGTCGCGAGCAGTACTTC. Residues: CASSLTGTGGREQYF.

The rearrangement joins TRBV9 to TRBJ2-5, with 10 bases identical to TRBD1. Germline-derived CDR1 and CDR2 are SGDLS and YYNGEE. CDR3 length: 15 residues. Trimming at V came to 4 bases and at J to 3 bases, leaving 6 bases not matched to a gene. In nucleotides, the CDR3 is TGTGCCAGCAGCCACGGGACAGGGGTAGAAGAGACCCAGTACTTC. Translation: CASSHGTGVEETQYF.

The chain is built from TRBV10-3 and TRBJ2-3, with 9 bases aligning to TRBD1. The V gene's germline CDR1 is ENHRY and CDR2 SYGVKD. V gave up 8 bases and J gave up 6 bases; unmatched junction bases: 9. This CDR3 is built from 14 residues. The DNA for the CDR3 is TGTGCCATCCTCAGGGACAGGGAAGTTGATACGCAGTATTTT. Translating it yields CAILRDREVDTQYF.

The rearrangement uses TRBV7-9 and TRBJ1-1, with TRBD1 matching 7 bases. J lost 1 base, V lost 8 bases, and 10 bases had no gene match. The germline V gene has CDR1 SEHNR and CDR2 FQNEAQ (reference sequence). CDR3 size: 15 residues. The CDR3 nucleotides read TGTGCCAGCCTCGGGTGGGGGACAGCGAACACTGAAGCTTTCTTT. Amino acid sequence: CASLGWGTANTEAFF.

The J gene is TRBJ2-1, the V gene TRBV14; 11 bases are shared with TRBD2. The CDR3 contains 15 residues. Germline CDR1 reads SGHDN; CDR2 reads FVKESK. The junction had 6 bases not matched to a gene; V was cut back by 4 bases and J by 7 bases. The DNA for the CDR3 is TGTGCCAGCAGCCTTAGCGGGGGGGAGTATAATGAGCAGTTCTTC. Its protein product is CASSLSGGEYNEQFF.

J is TRBJ1-3 and V is TRBV7-2; TRBD1 is a possible D gene (5 bases). CDR1 SGHTA and CDR2 FQGNSA come from the germline V gene. The CDR3 sequence is 15 residues long. Trimming shortened V by 5 bases and J by 0 bases, and 11 bases separated the two germline ends. CDR3: CASSADTLSGNTIYF. The CDR3 coding sequence is TGTGCCAGCAGCGCGGACACCCTCTCTGGAAACACCATATATTTT.

CDR3 coding DNA: TGTGCCAGCAGTCCTGACAGAGCCACAAACGGGAATGAGCAGTTCTTC. Protein: CASSPDRATNGNEQFF. The rearrangement joins TRBV5-4 to TRBJ2-1, with a possible D match to TRBD1 (5 bases). CDR1 and CDR2 (germline): SGHNT, YYREEE (reference sequence). The CDR3 length is 16 residues. Trimming took off 5 bases at V and 7 bases at J, with 22 bases between the two ends.